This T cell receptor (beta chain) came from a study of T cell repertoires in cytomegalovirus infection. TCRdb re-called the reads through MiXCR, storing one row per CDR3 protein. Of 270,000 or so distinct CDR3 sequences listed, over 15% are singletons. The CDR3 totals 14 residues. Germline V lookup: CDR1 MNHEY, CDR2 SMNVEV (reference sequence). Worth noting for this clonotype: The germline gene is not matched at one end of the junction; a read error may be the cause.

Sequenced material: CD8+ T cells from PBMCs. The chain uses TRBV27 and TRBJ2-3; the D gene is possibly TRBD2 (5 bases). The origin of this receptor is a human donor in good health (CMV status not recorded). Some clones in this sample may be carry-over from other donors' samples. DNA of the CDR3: TGTGCCAGCAGTTGGGAGCGCAGCACAGATATGCAGTATTTT. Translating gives CASSWERSTDMQYF.